The 5 T cell receptor beta chains listed next were all sequenced from one sample in a study of blood T cell repertoires in COVID-19. Data came from immunoSEQ multiplex PCR; TCRdb stores just in-frame clones and leaves some out. The profile shows just over 300,000 clones, roughly nine tenths of them singletons. The specimen sequenced was peripheral blood. These receptors originate from a man between 18 and 29 years old with active or convalescent COVID-19.

The J gene is TRBJ2-1, the V gene TRBV24-1; 15 bases map to TRBD2. The length of the CDR3 is 21 residues. CDR1 is KGHDR, CDR2 SFDVKD, per germline. With V trimmed by 3 bases and J by 0 bases, 11 bases remained unmatched. CDR3 DNA: TGTGCCACCAGTGATGATACTGGGACTAGCGGGAGGAGTGGCTCCTACAATGAGCAGTTCTTC. Translated: CATSDDTGTSGRSGSYNEQFF.

The gene calls are TRBV9 and TRBJ1-6; D remains ambiguous. V was clipped by 4 bases and J by 16 bases, with 18 bases between them. This CDR3 comprises 13 residues. CDR1 is SGDLS and CDR2 is YYNGEE in the germline V gene. The CDR3 region is CASSSNEGGLLHF. Here the CDR3 DNA reads TGTGCCAGCAGCTCCAATGAAGGAGGATTACTCCACTTT.

The chain is built from TRBV3-1 (or the pseudogene TRBV3-2) and TRBJ2-7, with TRBD1 matching over 9 bases. V shed 3 bases and J 5 bases; nucleotides not matched to a gene: 5. Germline lookup yields CDR1 LGHDT and CDR2 YNNKEL (reference sequence). The CDR3 runs to 14 residues. The CDR3 coding sequence is TGTGCCAGCAGCCACCGGGACAGGGAGCACGAGCAGTACTTC. Its protein is CASSHRDREHEQYF.

V and J are TRBV10-3 and TRBJ1-6, with 8 bases fitting TRBD1. CDR3 length: 14 amino acids. V lost 6 bases and J lost 8; bases outside the gene matches: 6. Germline-derived CDR1 and CDR2 are ENHRY and SYGVKD. Written as DNA, the CDR3 is TGTGCCATCAGATCGGGACAGGATGATTCACCCCTCCACTTT. Its protein product is CAIRSGQDDSPLHF.

A word on this clone: Its ends do not fully match the called genes, so a read error is possible. J is TRBJ1-1 and V is TRBV10-3; no firm D call. Germline V CDR1 and CDR2: ENHRY, SYGVKD. The CDR3 runs 12 residues. DNA for the CDR3: TGTGCCATCAGTGAGGGGGAGAGTCCCTGGATCTTT. Residues: CAISEGESPWIF.